One and the same sample provided the 2 T cell receptor beta chains below, sequenced in a study of blood T cell repertoires in COVID-19. The protocol was immunoSEQ multiplex PCR, while the TCRdb copy is restricted to in-frame clones and leaves out a portion. This table has around 200,000 clones, around 80% appearing once. The sample was peripheral blood. These receptors were collected from a man aged 25-45 years with active or convalescent COVID-19.

The chain links TRBV7-9 to TRBJ1-1; TRBD1 might be the D (5 bases). Germline-derived CDR1 and CDR2 are SEHNR and FQNEAQ (reference sequence). The CDR3 is made up of 12 amino acids. V dropped 1 base and J dropped 8 bases, with 8 bases sitting between them. The CDR3 DNA is TGTGCCAGCAGCTTAGACCCAGGGGAAGCTTTCTTT. The encoded protein is CASSLDPGEAFF.

The V gene is TRBV19, the J gene TRBJ1-1, with TRBD1 matching over 7 bases. V lost 3 bases, J lost 7 bases, and 5 bases stayed unmatched. Germline lookup yields CDR1 LNHDA and CDR2 SQIVND (reference sequence). The CDR3 is 13 amino acids. The CDR3 spells CASSIAGQDEAFF. The CDR3 coding sequence is TGTGCCAGTAGTATCGCCGGACAGGATGAAGCTTTCTTT. The variable domain in full, completed from reference TRBV19 and TRBJ1-1, reads DGGITQSPKYLFRKEGQNVTLSCEQNLNHDAMYWYRQDPGQGLRLIYYSQIVNDFQKGDIAEGYSVSREKKESFPLTVTSAQKNPTAFYLCASSIAGQDEAFFGQGTRLTVV.